This T cell receptor beta chain was found in a study of T cells in Graves' hyperthyroidism and ophthalmopathy. V was cut by 8 bases and J by 0 bases, with 11 bases left in between. CDR3 length: 14 amino acids. There are many counts of this clonotype. Researchers took RNA transcripts and amplified the TCR beta CDR3 regions from them. Using the HTBI primer set, a first-round RT-PCR was run on the TCR CDR3. One entry per CDR3 protein, called by TCRdb with MiXCR from the multiplex PCR reads. The sample has some 550,000 distinct CDR3 sequences; about a sixth are singletons. This TCR was recovered from a woman between 35 and 50 years old with Graves' ophthalmopathy. Sequencing was carried out using blood. The V and J genes are TRBV12-3 or TRBV12-4 and TRBJ1-3; D is uncertain. The CDR3 DNA reads as TGTGCCAGCGGAGTTACGAGCTCTGGAAACACCATATATTTT. It translates to CASGVTSSGNTIYF.